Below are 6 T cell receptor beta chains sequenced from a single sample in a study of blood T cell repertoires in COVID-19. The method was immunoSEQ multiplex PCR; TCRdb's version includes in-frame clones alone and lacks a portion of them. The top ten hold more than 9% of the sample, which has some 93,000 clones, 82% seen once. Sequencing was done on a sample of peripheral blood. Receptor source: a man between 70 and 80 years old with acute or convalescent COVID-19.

The chain's CDR3 is CASSPGTTNNEQFF. CDR3 DNA sequence: TGTGCCAGCAGCCCCGGGACTACAAACAATGAGCAGTTCTTC. This chain links TRBV9 with TRBJ2-1, with 7 nucleotides matching TRBD2. Germline lookup yields CDR1 SGDLS and CDR2 YYNGEE. There are 14 residues in the CDR3. The junction had 6 bases not matched to a gene; V was cut back by 4 bases and J by 5 bases. Based on the CDR3 plus reference TRBV9 and TRBJ2-1, the full variable domain is DSGVTQTPKHLITATGQRVTLRCSPRSGDLSVYWYQQSLDQGLQFLIQYYNGEERAKGNILERFSAQQFPDLHSELNLSSLELGDSALYFCASSPGTTNNEQFFGPGTRLTVL.

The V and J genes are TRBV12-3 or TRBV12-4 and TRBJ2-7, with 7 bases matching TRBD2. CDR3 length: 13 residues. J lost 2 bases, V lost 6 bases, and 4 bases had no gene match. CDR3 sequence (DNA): TGTGCCAGCAGGCGGGAGATCGCCTACGAGCAGTACTTC. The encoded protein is CASRREIAYEQYF.

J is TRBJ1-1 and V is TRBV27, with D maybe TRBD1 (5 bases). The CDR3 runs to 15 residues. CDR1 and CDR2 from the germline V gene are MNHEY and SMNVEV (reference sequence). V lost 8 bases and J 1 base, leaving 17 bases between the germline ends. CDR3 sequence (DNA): TGTGCCAGCTCCCTGACTAGGGGCGGGAACACTGAAGCTTTCTTT. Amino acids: CASSLTRGGNTEAFF.

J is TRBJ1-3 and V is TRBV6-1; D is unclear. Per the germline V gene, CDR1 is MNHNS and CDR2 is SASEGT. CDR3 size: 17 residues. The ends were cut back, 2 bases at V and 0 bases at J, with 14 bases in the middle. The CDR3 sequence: CASSEFGFTGSGNTIYF. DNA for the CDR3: TGTGCCAGCAGTGAATTTGGGTTTACGGGCTCTGGAAACACCATATATTTT.

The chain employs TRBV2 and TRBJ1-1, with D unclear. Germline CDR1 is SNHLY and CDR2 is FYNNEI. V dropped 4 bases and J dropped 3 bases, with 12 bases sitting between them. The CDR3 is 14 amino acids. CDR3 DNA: TGTGCCAGCAGTGGGGAGGGTAGGTACACTGAAGCTTTCTTT. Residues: CASSGEGRYTEAFF.

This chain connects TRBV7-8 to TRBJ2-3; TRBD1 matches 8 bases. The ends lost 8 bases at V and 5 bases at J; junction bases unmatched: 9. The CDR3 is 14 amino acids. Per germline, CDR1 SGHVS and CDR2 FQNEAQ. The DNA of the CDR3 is TGTGCCAGCGGGACCGGGACAGGCATAGATACGCAGTATTTT. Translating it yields CASGTGTGIDTQYF.